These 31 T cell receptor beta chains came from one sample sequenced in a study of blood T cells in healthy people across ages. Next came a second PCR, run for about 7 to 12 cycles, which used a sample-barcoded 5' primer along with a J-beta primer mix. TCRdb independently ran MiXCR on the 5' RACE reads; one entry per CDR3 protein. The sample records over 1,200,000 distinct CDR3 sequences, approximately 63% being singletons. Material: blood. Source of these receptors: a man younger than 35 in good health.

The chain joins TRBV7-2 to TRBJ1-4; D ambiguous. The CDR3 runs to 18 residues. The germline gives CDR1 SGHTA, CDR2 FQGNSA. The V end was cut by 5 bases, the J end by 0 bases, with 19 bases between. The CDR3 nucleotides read TGTGCCAGCAGCCCGATGGTAGGCGACCCCTCAACTAATGAAAAACTGTTTTTT. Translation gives CASSPMVGDPSTNEKLFF.

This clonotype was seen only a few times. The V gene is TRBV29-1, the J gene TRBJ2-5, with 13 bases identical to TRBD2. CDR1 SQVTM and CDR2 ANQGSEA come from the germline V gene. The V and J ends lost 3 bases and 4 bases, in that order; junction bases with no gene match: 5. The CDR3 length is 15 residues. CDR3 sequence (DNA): TGCAGCGTTGATGGGGGACTAGCGGGGCCAGAGACCCAGTACTTC. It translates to CSVDGGLAGPETQYF.

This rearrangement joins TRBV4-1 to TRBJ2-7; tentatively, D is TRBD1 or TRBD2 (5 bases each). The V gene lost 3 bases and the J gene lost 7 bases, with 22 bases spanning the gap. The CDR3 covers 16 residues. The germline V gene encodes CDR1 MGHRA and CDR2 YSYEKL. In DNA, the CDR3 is TGCGCCAGCAGCCACCCCGTTGGGGCGAGGGGCTATGAGCAGTACTTC. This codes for CASSHPVGARGYEQYF.

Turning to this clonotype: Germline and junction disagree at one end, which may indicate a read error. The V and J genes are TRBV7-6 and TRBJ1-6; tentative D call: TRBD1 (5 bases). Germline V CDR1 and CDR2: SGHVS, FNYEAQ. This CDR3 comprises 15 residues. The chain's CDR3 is CASSQPWGNHSPPHF. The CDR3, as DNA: TGTGCCAGCAGTCAACCGTGGGGGAATCACTCACCCCCCCACTTT.

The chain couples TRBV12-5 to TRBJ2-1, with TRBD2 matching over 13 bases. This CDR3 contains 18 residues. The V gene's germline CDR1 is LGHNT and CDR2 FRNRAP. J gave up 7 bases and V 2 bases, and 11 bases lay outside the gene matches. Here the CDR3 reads CASGLQPPGLAGYNEQFF. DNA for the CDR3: TGTGCTAGTGGTTTGCAACCCCCGGGACTAGCGGGGTATAATGAGCAGTTCTTC.

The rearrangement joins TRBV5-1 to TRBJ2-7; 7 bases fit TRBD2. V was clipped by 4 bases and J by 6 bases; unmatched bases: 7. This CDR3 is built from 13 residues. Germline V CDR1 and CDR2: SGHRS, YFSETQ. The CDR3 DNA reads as TGCGCCAGCAGCGGGGGGACTATGCCCGAGCAGTACTTC. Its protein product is CASSGGTMPEQYF.

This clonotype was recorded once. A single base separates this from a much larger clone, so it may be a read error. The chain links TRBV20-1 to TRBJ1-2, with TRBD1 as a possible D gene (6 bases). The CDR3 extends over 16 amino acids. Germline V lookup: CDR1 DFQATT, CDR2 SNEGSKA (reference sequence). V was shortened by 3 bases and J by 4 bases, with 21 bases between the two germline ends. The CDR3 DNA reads TGCAGTGCTAGGGGGGGCAGAGAATATGTTGGCTATGGCTACACCTTC. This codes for CSARGGREYVGYGYTF.

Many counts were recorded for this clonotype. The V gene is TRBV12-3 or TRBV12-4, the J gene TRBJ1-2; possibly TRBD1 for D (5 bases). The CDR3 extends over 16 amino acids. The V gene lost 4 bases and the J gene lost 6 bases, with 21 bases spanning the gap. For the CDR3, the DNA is TGTGCCAGCAGTTCCACGTACAGAAGGGGAATCGATGGCTACACCTTC. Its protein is CASSSTYRRGIDGYTF.

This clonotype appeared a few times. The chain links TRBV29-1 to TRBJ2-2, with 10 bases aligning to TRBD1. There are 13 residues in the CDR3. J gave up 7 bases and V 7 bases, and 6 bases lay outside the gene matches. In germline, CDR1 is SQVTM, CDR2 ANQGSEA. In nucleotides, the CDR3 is TGCAGCGCGACAGGGGGCCAGCGCGGGGAGCTGTTTTTT. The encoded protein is CSATGGQRGELFF.

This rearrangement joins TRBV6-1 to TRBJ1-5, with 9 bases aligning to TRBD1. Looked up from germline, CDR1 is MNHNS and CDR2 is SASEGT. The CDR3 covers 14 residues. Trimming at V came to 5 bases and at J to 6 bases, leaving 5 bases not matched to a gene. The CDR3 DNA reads TGTGCCAGCAGTAAACAGGGGGCGAGTCAGCCCCAGCATTTT. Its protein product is CASSKQGASQPQHF.

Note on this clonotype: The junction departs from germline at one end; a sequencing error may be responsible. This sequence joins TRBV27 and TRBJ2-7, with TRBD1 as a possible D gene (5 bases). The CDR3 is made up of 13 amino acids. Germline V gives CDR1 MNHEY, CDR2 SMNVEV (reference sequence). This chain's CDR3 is CASSVSTGYDQYF. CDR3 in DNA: TGTGCCAGCAGTGTATCCACAGGTTATGACCAGTACTTC.

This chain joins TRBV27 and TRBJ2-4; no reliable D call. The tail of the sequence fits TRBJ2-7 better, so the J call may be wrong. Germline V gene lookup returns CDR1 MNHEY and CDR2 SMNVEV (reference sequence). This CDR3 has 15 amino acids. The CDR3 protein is CASSPGFVWPYEQYF. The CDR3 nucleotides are TGTGCCAGCAGTCCAGGTTTTGTGTGGCCCTACGAGCAGTACTTC.

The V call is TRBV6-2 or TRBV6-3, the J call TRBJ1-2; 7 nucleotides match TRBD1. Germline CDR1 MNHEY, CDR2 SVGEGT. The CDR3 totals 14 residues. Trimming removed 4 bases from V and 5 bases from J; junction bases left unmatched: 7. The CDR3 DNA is TGTGCCAGCAGTTTAACGGCGACAGGGTATGGCTACACCTTC. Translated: CASSLTATGYGYTF.

The CDR3 DNA follows: TGTGCCAGCAGCCAACTTGGGACTAGCGGGAGGGGGGACATTCAGTACTTC. Translating gives CASSQLGTSGRGDIQYF. The chain carries TRBV6-6 and TRBJ2-4; 16 nucleotides align to TRBD2. Trimming at V came to 6 bases and at J to 8 bases, leaving 10 bases not matched to a gene. The CDR3 contains 17 residues. The V gene's germline CDR1 is MNHNY and CDR2 SVGAGI (reference sequence).

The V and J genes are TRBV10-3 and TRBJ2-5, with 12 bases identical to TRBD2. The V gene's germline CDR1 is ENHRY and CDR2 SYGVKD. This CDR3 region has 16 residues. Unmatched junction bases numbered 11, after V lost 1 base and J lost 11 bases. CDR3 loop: CAISELLAGGVDEQYF. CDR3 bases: TGTGCCATCAGTGAGTTACTAGCGGGAGGAGTTGATGAGCAGTACTTC.

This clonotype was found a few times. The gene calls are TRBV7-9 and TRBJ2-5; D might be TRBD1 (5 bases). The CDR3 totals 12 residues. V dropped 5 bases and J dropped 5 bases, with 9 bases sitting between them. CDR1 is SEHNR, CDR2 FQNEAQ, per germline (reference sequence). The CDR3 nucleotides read TGTGCCAGCAGCCCCAGGGCCGAGACCCAGTACTTC. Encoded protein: CASSPRAETQYF.

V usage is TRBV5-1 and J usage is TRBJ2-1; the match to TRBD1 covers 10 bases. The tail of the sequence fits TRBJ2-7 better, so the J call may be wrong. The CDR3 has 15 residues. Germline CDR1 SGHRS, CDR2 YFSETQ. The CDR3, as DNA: TGCGCCAGCAGCTTAGGGACAGGGGCTCGGAATGAGCAGTACTTC. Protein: CASSLGTGARNEQYF.

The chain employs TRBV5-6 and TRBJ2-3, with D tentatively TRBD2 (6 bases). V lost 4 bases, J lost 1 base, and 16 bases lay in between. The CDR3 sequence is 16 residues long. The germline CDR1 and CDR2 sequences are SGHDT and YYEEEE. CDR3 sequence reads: CASSPPSGEGTDTQYF. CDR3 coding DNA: TGTGCCAGCAGCCCGCCGAGTGGGGAGGGCACAGATACGCAGTATTTT.

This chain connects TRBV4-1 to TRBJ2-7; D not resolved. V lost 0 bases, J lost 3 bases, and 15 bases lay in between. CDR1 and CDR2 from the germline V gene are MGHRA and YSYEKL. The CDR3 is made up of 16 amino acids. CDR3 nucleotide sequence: TGCGCCAGCAGCCAAGATCCCGCAGGCCGCGTCTACGAGCAGTACTTC. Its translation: CASSQDPAGRVYEQYF.

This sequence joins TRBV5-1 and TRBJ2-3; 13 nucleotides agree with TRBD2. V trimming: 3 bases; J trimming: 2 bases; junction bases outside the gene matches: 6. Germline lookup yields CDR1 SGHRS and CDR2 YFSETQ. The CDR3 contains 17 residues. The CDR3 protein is CASSWEGLAGVTDTQYF. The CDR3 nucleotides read TGCGCCAGCAGCTGGGAAGGACTAGCGGGAGTCACAGATACGCAGTATTTT.

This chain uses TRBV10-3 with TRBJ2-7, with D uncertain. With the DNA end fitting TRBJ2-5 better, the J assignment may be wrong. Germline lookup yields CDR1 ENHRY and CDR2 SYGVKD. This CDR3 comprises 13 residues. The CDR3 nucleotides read TGTGCCATCAGTGAGCGGCTTTTAGAGACCCAGTACTTC. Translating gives CAISERLLETQYF.

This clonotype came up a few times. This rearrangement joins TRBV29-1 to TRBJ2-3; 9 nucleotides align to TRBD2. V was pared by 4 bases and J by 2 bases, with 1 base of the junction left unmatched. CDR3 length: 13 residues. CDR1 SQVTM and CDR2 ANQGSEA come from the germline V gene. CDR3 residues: CSVGLADTDTQYF. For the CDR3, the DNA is TGCAGCGTTGGACTAGCGGACACAGATACGCAGTATTTT.

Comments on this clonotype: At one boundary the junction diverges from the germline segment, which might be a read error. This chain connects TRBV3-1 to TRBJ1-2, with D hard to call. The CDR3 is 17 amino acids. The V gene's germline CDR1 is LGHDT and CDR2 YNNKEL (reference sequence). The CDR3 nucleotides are TGTGCCAGCAGCCAAAGTAGGAGTACTCCTTTTAACTATGGCTGCACCTTC. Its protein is CASSQSRSTPFNYGCTF.

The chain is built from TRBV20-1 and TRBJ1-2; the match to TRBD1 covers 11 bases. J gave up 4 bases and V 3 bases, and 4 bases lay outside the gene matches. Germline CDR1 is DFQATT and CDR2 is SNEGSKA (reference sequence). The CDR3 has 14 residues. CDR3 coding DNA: TGCAGTGCTAGGACCGGGACAGGGGGCTATGGCTACACCTTC. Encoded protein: CSARTGTGGYGYTF.

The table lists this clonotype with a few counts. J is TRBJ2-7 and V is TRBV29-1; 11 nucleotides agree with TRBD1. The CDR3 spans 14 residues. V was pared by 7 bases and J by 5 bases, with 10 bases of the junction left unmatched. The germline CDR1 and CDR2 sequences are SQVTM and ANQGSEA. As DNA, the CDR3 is TGCAGCGCCATGACCGGGACAGGGGGTAACGAGCAGTACTTC. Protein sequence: CSAMTGTGGNEQYF.

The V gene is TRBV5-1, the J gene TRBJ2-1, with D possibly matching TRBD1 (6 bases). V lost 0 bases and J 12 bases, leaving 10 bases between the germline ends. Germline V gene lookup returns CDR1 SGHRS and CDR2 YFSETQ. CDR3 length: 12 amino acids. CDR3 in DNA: TGCGCCAGCAGCTTGGCGACAGGACTGCAGTTCTTC. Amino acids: CASSLATGLQFF.

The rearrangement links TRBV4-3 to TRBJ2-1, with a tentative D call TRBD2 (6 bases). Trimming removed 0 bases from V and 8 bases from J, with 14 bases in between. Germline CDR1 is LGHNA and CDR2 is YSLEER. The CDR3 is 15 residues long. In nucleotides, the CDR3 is TGCGCCAGCAGCCAAGATTCCAGGCGCGGGGATGAGCAGTTCTTC. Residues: CASSQDSRRGDEQFF.

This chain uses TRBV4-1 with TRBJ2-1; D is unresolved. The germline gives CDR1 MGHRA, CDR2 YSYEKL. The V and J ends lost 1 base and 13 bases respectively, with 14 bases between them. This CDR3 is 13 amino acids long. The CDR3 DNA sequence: TGCGCCAGCAGCCAAGTGGCTTATGAGACCCAGTTCTTC. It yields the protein CASSQVAYETQFF.

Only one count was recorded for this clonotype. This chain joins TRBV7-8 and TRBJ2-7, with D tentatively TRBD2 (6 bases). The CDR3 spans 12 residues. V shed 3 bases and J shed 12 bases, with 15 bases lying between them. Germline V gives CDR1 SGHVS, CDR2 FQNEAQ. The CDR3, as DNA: TGTGCCAGCAGCTTTGGGACTTCGGGTCCGTACTTC. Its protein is CASSFGTSGPYF.

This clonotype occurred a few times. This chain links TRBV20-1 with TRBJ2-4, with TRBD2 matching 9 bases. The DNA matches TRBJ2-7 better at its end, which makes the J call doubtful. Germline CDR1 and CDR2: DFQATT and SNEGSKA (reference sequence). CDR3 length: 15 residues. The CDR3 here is CSAREASGASYEQYF. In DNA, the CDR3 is TGCAGTGCTAGAGAGGCTAGCGGGGCCTCCTACGAGCAGTACTTC.

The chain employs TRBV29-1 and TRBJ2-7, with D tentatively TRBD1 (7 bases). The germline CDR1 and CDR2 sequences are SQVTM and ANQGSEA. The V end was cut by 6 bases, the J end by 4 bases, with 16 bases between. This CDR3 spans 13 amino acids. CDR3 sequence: CSVAQGGGYEQYF. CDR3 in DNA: TGCAGCGTCGCGCAGGGGGGTGGTTACGAGCAGTACTTC.